Listed here are 8 T cell receptor beta chains from one sample, sequenced in a study of blood T cell repertoires in COVID-19. Using immunoSEQ multiplex PCR, the repertoire was profiled, and TCRdb retains in-frame clones only, with some absent. In the table there are around 130,000 clones, roughly three quarters of which are singletons. The specimen sequenced was peripheral blood. The receptors come from a human donor in a cohort sampled during active COVID-19.

The rearrangement joins TRBV7-3 to TRBJ2-7; D unclear. CDR3 size: 13 residues. Germline CDR1 SGHTA, CDR2 FQGTGA. The V gene lost 5 bases and the J gene lost 3 bases, with 11 bases spanning the gap. The CDR3, as DNA: TGTGCCAGCAGCCCCACCGGCGGCTACGAGCAGTACTTC. Translating it yields CASSPTGGYEQYF. Looking up the rest from reference TRBV7-3 and TRBJ2-7 gives the full variable domain: GAGVSQTPSNKVTEKGKYVELRCDPISGHTALYWYRQSLGQGPEFLIYFQGTGAADDSGLPNDRFFAVRPEGSVSTLKIQRTERGDSAVYLCASSPTGGYEQYFGPGTRLTVT.

In its sample, this clone was seen a few times. The chain links TRBV5-4 to TRBJ2-7, with TRBD1 identical over 10 bases. The CDR3 has 14 amino acids. The trim removed 3 bases at V and 1 base at J, leaving 1 base unmatched. Germline V CDR1 and CDR2: SGHNT, YYREEE (reference sequence). The chain's CDR3 is CASSWDRGSYEQYF. The DNA for the CDR3 is TGTGCCAGCAGCTGGGACAGGGGATCCTACGAGCAGTACTTC.

The chain uses TRBV9 and TRBJ1-6; D is perhaps TRBD1 (6 bases). Germline CDR1 is SGDLS and CDR2 is YYNGEE. V was trimmed by 3 bases and J by 9 bases, leaving 13 bases between them. The CDR3 totals 14 residues. CDR3 protein: CASSASSDSSPLHF. Written as DNA, the CDR3 is TGTGCCAGCAGCGCCTCTTCGGACAGTTCACCCCTCCACTTT.

This clone was seen only a few times. The chain joins TRBV11-3 to TRBJ2-7; 12 bases agree with TRBD2. The CDR3 has 15 residues. Germline CDR1 and CDR2: SGHNT and YENEEA. The J segment lost 3 bases and the V segment lost 0 bases, leaving 0 bases of the junction unmatched. CDR3 residues: CASSLETSGSYEQYF. CDR3 DNA sequence: TGTGCCAGCAGCTTAGAGACTAGCGGGAGCTACGAGCAGTACTTC.

Only a few counts were recorded for this clone. V is TRBV29-1 and J is TRBJ1-1; no definite D call. The V and J ends lost 7 bases and 1 base respectively, with 7 bases between them. The CDR3 runs to 11 residues. Germline assignment: CDR1 SQVTM and CDR2 ANQGSEA. CDR3 bases: TGCAGCGCAGCAGGGAACACTGAAGCTTTCTTT. It is translated as CSAAGNTEAFF.

CDR3 loop: CASSAGPGNTIYF. CDR3 DNA sequence: TGTGCCAGCAGCGCAGGGCCGGGAAACACCATATATTTT. This chain joins TRBV9 and TRBJ1-3, with D maybe TRBD1 (5 bases). V lost 3 bases to trimming and J lost 4 bases, with 8 bases between them. The germline gives CDR1 SGDLS, CDR2 YYNGEE. This CDR3 has 13 residues.

CDR3: CASSYPAGTENTEAFF. The CDR3 DNA reads TGTGCCAGCAGCTATCCGGCTGGGACAGAGAACACTGAAGCTTTCTTT. V usage is TRBV5-4 and J usage is TRBJ1-1; 7 bases fit TRBD1. Germline V gene sequence: CDR1 SGHNT, CDR2 YYREEE (reference sequence). V trimming: 3 bases; J trimming: 1 base; junction bases outside the gene matches: 9. The length of the CDR3 is 16 residues.

V and J are TRBV11-3 and TRBJ1-4, with D perhaps matching TRBD1 (5 bases). The CDR3 spans 13 residues. CDR1 is SGHNT and CDR2 is YENEEA in the germline V gene. V lost 5 bases, J lost 7 bases, and 11 bases lay in between. The CDR3, as DNA: TGTGCCAGCAGCGGGGGGGTCGCTGAAAAACTGTTTTTT. It codes for CASSGGVAEKLFF.